These 3 T cell receptor beta chains were sequenced from one sample in a study of tumor and adjacent non-tumor tissue in lung cancer. TCRbeta libraries were built with three rounds of nested PCR, modified from ARM-PCR. TCRdb recomputed calls from the multiplex PCR reads with MiXCR, one row per CDR3 protein. The sample records around 86,000 distinct CDR3 sequences, 72% being singletons. The template was RNA from unsorted bulk tissue. Sequenced sample: lung tumor tissue. These receptor sequences come from a woman aged 40 to 50 with non-small cell lung cancer.

This clonotype was found once. At one end, the junction sequence differs from germline, possibly due to a read error. The chain joins TRBV29-1 to TRBJ2-1, with D perhaps TRBD2 (7 bases). This CDR3 contains 16 residues. Germline loops: CDR1 SQVTM, CDR2 ANQGSEA. CDR3 in DNA: TGTAGCGTCAAGCATCGATCGGGGGGCTCCTACAATGAGCACTTCTTC. Protein product: CSVKHRSGGSYNEHFF.

Worth noting for this clonotype: Compared with germline, one end of the junction differs, possibly owing to a read error. This sequence joins TRBV6-1 and TRBJ2-6; D perhaps matches TRBD1 (6 bases). The CDR3 consists of 15 residues. The germline V gene has CDR1 MNHNS and CDR2 SASEGT. As DNA, the CDR3 is TGTACCAGTCGGGTGGGGGCTTCTGGGGCCAACGTCCTGACTTTC. Amino acid sequence: CTSRVGASGANVLTF.

This clonotype has ten or more counts. The chain couples TRBV6-1 to TRBJ1-5, with no clear D. The CDR3 spans 14 residues. CDR1 is MNHNS, CDR2 SASEGT, per germline. The V and J ends lost 3 bases and 4 bases respectively, with 10 bases between them. The CDR3 spells CASSEGGANQPQHF. CDR3 bases: TGTGCCAGCAGTGAGGGCGGTGCGAATCAGCCCCAGCATTTT.